The 18 T cell receptor beta chains reported below all come from one sample, sequenced in a study of blood T cell repertoires in COVID-19. Here immunoSEQ multiplex PCR was the method, and the copy in TCRdb shows in-frame clones only, minus some. Of some 80,000 clones listed, approximately 86% were seen once; the top ten hold roughly a sixth. The sample consisted of peripheral blood. These receptors were obtained from a human donor in a cohort sampled during active COVID-19.

This chain joins TRBV12-3 or TRBV12-4 and TRBJ2-1; D may be TRBD2 (5 bases). The CDR3 is 12 residues long. Between the trimmed V and J ends, which lost 6 bases and 9 bases, there was a span of 12 bases. The CDR3 reads CASSPGESEQFF. In nucleotides, the CDR3 is TGTGCCAGCAGCCCTGGGGAGAGTGAGCAGTTCTTC.

The chain links TRBV9 to TRBJ2-3; 7 bases match TRBD2. J was trimmed by 2 bases and V by 8 bases; bases with no gene match: 14. CDR1 and CDR2 (germline): SGDLS, YYNGEE. This CDR3 contains 16 residues. This chain's CDR3 is CASGRAGLGNTDTQYF. The CDR3 DNA is TGTGCCAGTGGTAGGGCCGGACTAGGCAACACAGATACGCAGTATTTT.

The rearrangement links TRBV6-1 to TRBJ2-7; a weak D match, TRBD1 (5 bases). This CDR3 is built from 13 residues. Between the trimmed V and J ends, which lost 0 bases and 5 bases, there was a span of 8 bases. CDR1 and CDR2 (germline): MNHNS, SASEGT. The CDR3 sequence: CASSEARAHEQYF. The DNA of the CDR3 is TGTGCCAGCAGTGAAGCCAGGGCCCACGAGCAGTACTTC.

The V gene is TRBV2, the J gene TRBJ1-1; D might be TRBD1 (6 bases). This CDR3 is 11 amino acids long. Deletions cut 2 bases from V and 11 bases from J, with 9 bases between. The germline V gene encodes CDR1 SNHLY and CDR2 FYNNEI. The CDR3 DNA is TGTGCCAGCAGTGAAAGGGGGGGGGCTTTCTTT. Its protein is CASSERGGAFF.

The CDR3 nucleotides are TGTGCCATCAGTGGCGACAGGGGGAGAGGCACTGAAGCTTTCTTT. Protein: CAISGDRGRGTEAFF. The rearrangement joins TRBV10-3 to TRBJ1-1; 9 nucleotides align to TRBD1. The CDR3 runs to 15 residues. The V and J ends lost 4 bases and 4 bases, in that order; junction bases with no gene match: 7. Germline assignment: CDR1 ENHRY and CDR2 SYGVKD.

V gene TRBV5-1 combines with J gene TRBJ1-2; tentative D call: TRBD1 (6 bases). The V end was cut by 1 base, the J end by 10 bases, with 14 bases between. Germline loops: CDR1 SGHRS, CDR2 YFSETQ. The CDR3 sequence is 13 residues long. The CDR3 spells CASSLKLQGNYTF. The CDR3 DNA sequence: TGCGCCAGCAGCTTGAAGTTACAGGGTAACTACACCTTC.

CDR3 nucleotide sequence: TGTGCCAGCTCACCTGCGGGGCACGGATCGACCGGGGAGCTGTTTTTT. This gives the protein CASSPAGHGSTGELFF. The chain carries TRBV18 and TRBJ2-2, with D possibly matching TRBD2 (6 bases). Germline V gene lookup returns CDR1 KGHSH and CDR2 LQKENI. V lost 3 bases, J lost 5 bases, and 16 bases lay in between. CDR3 length equals 16 residues.

The V and J genes are TRBV7-2 and TRBJ1-2; 8 bases agree with TRBD1. CDR3 length: 13 residues. V lost 5 bases, J lost 1 base, and 0 bases stayed unmatched. The V gene's germline CDR1 is SGHTA and CDR2 FQGNSA. The CDR3, as DNA: TGTGCCAGCAGCACAGGGGGTAACTATGGCTACACCTTC. It codes for CASSTGGNYGYTF.

This clone has only a few counts. The chain recombines TRBV29-1 with TRBJ2-1; possible D gene TRBD1, 6 bases. Per the germline V gene, CDR1 is SQVTM and CDR2 is ANQGSEA. CDR3 length equals 13 residues. Deletions cut 4 bases from V and 7 bases from J, with 14 bases between. Written as DNA, the CDR3 is TGCAGCGTTGCAGGGGTTACTGGGAATGAGCAGTTCTTC. It translates to CSVAGVTGNEQFF.

This chain uses TRBV7-2 with TRBJ2-7; 9 nucleotides line up with TRBD1. CDR3 length equals 14 residues. With 3 bases clipped from V and 5 bases from J, the junction kept 5 bases outside the gene matches. The germline gives CDR1 SGHTA, CDR2 FQGNSA. The CDR3 region has the DNA TGTGCCAGCAGCTTCCGGGACAGGGTCCACGAGCAGTACTTC. Translation gives CASSFRDRVHEQYF.

A word on this clone: An end of the junction does not agree with germline; a read error may underlie this. The chain combines TRBV7-3 with TRBJ2-1; a weak D match, TRBD2 (5 bases). Germline CDR1 reads SGHTA; CDR2 reads FQGTGA. The CDR3 covers 12 residues. The CDR3 spells CASSLSSGPGIF. DNA of the CDR3: TGTGCCAGCAGCTTAAGCTCGGGCCCGGGGATCTTC.

The V and J genes are TRBV11-3 and TRBJ2-3, with 13 bases matching TRBD2. V lost 8 bases to trimming and J lost 6 bases; unmatched junction nucleotides: 2. The CDR3 has 13 amino acids. Germline V gene lookup returns CDR1 SGHNT and CDR2 YENEEA. This CDR3 reads CASQTSGGDTQYF. CDR3 nucleotides: TGTGCCAGCCAGACTAGCGGGGGGGATACGCAGTATTTT.

The chain is built from TRBV5-1 and TRBJ2-3; a possible D gene is TRBD2 (6 bases). Looked up from germline, CDR1 is SGHRS and CDR2 is YFSETQ. Trimming pared 4 bases from V and 2 bases from J, leaving 8 bases between. CDR3 size: 13 residues. CDR3 in amino acids: CASSGDSTDTQYF. The CDR3 region has the DNA TGCGCCAGCAGCGGGGACTCCACAGATACGCAGTATTTT.

This clone has a single count. The J gene is TRBJ2-2, the V gene TRBV7-2; 10 positions match TRBD2. J was trimmed by 5 bases and V by 0 bases; bases with no gene match: 0. The CDR3 is 15 residues long. CDR1 is SGHTA, CDR2 FQGNSA, per germline. The CDR3 region has the DNA TGTGCCAGCAGCTTAGCACTAGCGGGGACCGGGGAGCTGTTTTTT. The encoded protein is CASSLALAGTGELFF.

CDR3 amino acids: CASSADGQIYGYTF. The CDR3 region has the DNA TGTGCCAGCAGTGCGGACGGACAGATCTATGGCTACACCTTC. The chain uses TRBV28 and TRBJ1-2, with D perhaps TRBD1 (6 bases). The CDR3 loop spans 14 amino acids. Deletions cut 5 bases from V and 4 bases from J, with 14 bases between. The germline V gene has CDR1 MDHEN and CDR2 SYDVKM.

The rearrangement links TRBV3-1 (or the pseudogene TRBV3-2) to TRBJ2-5, with D tentatively TRBD1 (5 bases). Trimming removed 4 bases at V and 5 bases at J, with 14 bases between. This CDR3 comprises 14 residues. Germline values: CDR1 LGHDT, CDR2 YNNKEL (reference sequence). DNA for the CDR3: TGTGCCAGCAGCCGGTCCAGGGCTCAGGAGACCCAGTACTTC. Residues: CASSRSRAQETQYF.

CDR3 DNA: TGTGCCAGCAGCCCTAGCGGGGGATCCTCTGGGGCCAACGTCCTGACTTTC. Translated, it gives CASSPSGGSSGANVLTF. The chain uses TRBV11-2 and TRBJ2-6; 10 bases are a match to TRBD2. V dropped 5 bases and J dropped 0; count of bases not matched to a gene: 4. The CDR3 has 17 residues. Germline V gene sequence: CDR1 SGHAT, CDR2 FQNNGV.

The chain combines TRBV19 with TRBJ1-2; 10 bases agree with TRBD1. The CDR3 length is 16 residues. The V gene end was trimmed by 5 bases and the J gene end by 8 bases; junction bases not matched to a gene: 14. Germline V gene data show CDR1 as LNHDA and CDR2 as SQIVND (reference sequence). The DNA of the CDR3 is TGTGCCAGTAGTTTTCCCCGGGGACAGGGGCGAGGAGGCTACACCTTC. Protein product: CASSFPRGQGRGGYTF.